The 12 T cell receptor beta chains below all came from one sample that was sequenced in a study of blood T cells in healthy people across ages. PCR was performed a second time for about 7 to 11 cycles using a sample-barcoded 5' primer and a J-beta primer mix. TCRdb re-analysed the 5' RACE reads in MiXCR, keeping a single row per CDR3 protein. Altogether hundreds of thousands of distinct CDR3 sequences are present, 35% to 40% being singletons, with the ten largest covering roughly 13%. The sequenced material came from blood. The origin of the receptors is a man between 18 and 29 years old in good health.

The rearrangement links TRBV6-2 or TRBV6-3 to TRBJ2-1; TRBD2 aligns across 14 bases. This CDR3 spans 16 amino acids. The germline V gene has CDR1 MNHEY and CDR2 SVGEGT. Trimming removed 5 bases from V and 9 bases from J; junction bases left unmatched: 9. The CDR3 region has the DNA TGTGCCAGCAGTCGGACTAGCGGGGGGCTAAGGGGTGAGCAGTTCTTC. The encoded protein is CASSRTSGGLRGEQFF.

Many counts were recorded for this clonotype. This chain uses TRBV5-1 with TRBJ1-2; D ambiguous. V dropped 0 bases and J dropped 3 bases, with 9 bases sitting between them. The CDR3 totals 14 residues. CDR1 SGHRS and CDR2 YFSETQ come from the germline V gene. The CDR3 sequence: CASSLDQNYYGYTF. DNA of the CDR3: TGCGCCAGCAGCTTGGACCAGAACTACTATGGCTACACCTTC.

About this clonotype: Relative to the germline gene, one junction end is altered; a read error may explain this. In DNA, the CDR3 is TGCACCAGCAGCTTGAACCCAGGGGCGCGAGAGACCCAGTACTTC. Its protein is CTSSLNPGARETQYF. J is TRBJ2-7 and V is TRBV5-1; the D gene is possibly TRBD1 (6 bases). The J call could be wrong; TRBJ2-5 is a better fit for the DNA end. Germline values: CDR1 SGHRS, CDR2 YFSETQ. CDR3 length: 15 residues.

This clonotype was detected ten times or more. The V call is TRBV11-2, the J call TRBJ2-3, with D hard to call. Germline V CDR1 and CDR2: SGHAT, FQNNGV. Trimming shortened V by 4 bases and J by 1 base, and 12 bases separated the two germline ends. This CDR3 spans 15 amino acids. The CDR3 spells CASSSPGPRTDTQYF. The CDR3, as DNA: TGTGCCAGCAGCTCGCCAGGACCGCGCACAGATACGCAGTATTTT.

Only a few counts were recorded for this clonotype. This CDR3 is CSVEVDGSANEKLFF. The DNA for the CDR3 is TGCAGCGTTGAAGTGGATGGGTCGGCTAATGAAAAACTGTTTTTT. The V gene is TRBV29-1, the J gene TRBJ1-4; D is ambiguous. Trimming pared 1 base from V and 3 bases from J, leaving 12 bases between. From germline, CDR1 is SQVTM and CDR2 ANQGSEA. The CDR3 totals 15 residues.

V usage is TRBV12-3 or TRBV12-4 and J usage is TRBJ2-5; 12 bases align to TRBD2. This CDR3 has 15 amino acids. The J segment lost 11 bases and the V segment lost 6 bases, leaving 13 bases of the junction unmatched. CDR3 protein: CASRRTSGDYNEQYF. CDR3 coding DNA: TGTGCCAGCAGGAGGACTAGCGGGGATTACAATGAGCAGTACTTC.

This clonotype has at least ten counts. The CDR3 spells CASSQDGSTDTQYF. The CDR3 DNA follows: TGCGCCAGCAGCCAAGATGGAAGCACAGATACGCAGTATTTT. The chain recombines TRBV4-3 with TRBJ2-3; D is uncertain. Germline assignment: CDR1 LGHNA and CDR2 YSLEER. The V end was cut by 0 bases, the J end by 0 bases, with 4 bases between. The CDR3 length is 14 residues.

This clonotype was detected a few times. This sequence joins TRBV9 and TRBJ1-4; TRBD1 matches at 10 bases. V lost 3 bases, J lost 5 bases, and 7 bases stayed unmatched. CDR3 length equals 16 residues. Germline-derived CDR1 and CDR2 are SGDLS and YYNGEE. The CDR3 bases are TGTGCCAGCAGCGCACGCGTGGGACAGGGGAATGAAAAACTGTTTTTT. It is translated as CASSARVGQGNEKLFF. Full variable domain (missing parts from reference TRBV9 and TRBJ1-4): DSGVTQTPKHLITATGQRVTLRCSPRSGDLSVYWYQQSLDQGLQFLIQYYNGEERAKGNILERFSAQQFPDLHSELNLSSLELGDSALYFCASSARVGQGNEKLFFGSGTQLSVL.

The chain has TRBV7-2 and TRBJ1-2; no definite D call. The CDR3 spans 14 residues. V was shortened by 6 bases and J by 1 base, with 12 bases between the two germline ends. CDR1 and CDR2 from the germline V gene are SGHTA and FQGNSA. The CDR3 DNA reads as TGTGCCAGCAGTAACTCCAGAGATAACTATGGCTACACCTTC. It encodes CASSNSRDNYGYTF. Filled out from reference TRBV7-2 and TRBJ1-2, the complete variable domain reads GAGVSQSPSNKVTEKGKDVELRCDPISGHTALYWYRQSLGQGLEFLIYFQGNSAPDKSGLPSDRFSAERTGGSVSTLTIQRTQQEDSAVYLCASSNSRDNYGYTFGSGTRLTVV.

This rearrangement joins TRBV24-1 to TRBJ2-3, with 11 bases aligning to TRBD2. The CDR3 length is 16 residues. Unmatched junction bases numbered 9, after V lost 4 bases and J lost 7 bases. Looked up from germline, CDR1 is KGHDR and CDR2 is SFDVKD. CDR3: CATSDVAGGALNTQYF. Here the CDR3 DNA reads TGTGCCACCAGTGACGTAGCGGGGGGGGCTTTGAATACGCAGTATTTT.

This clonotype was seen ten or more times. J is TRBJ1-2 and V is TRBV25-1, with 7 positions matching TRBD1. Germline values: CDR1 MGHDK, CDR2 SYGVNS. The CDR3 length is 13 residues. After removal of 1 base from V and 4 bases from J, the junction contained 0 bases not matched to a gene. CDR3 bases: TGTGCCAGCAGTGAATCAGGGGGCTATGGCTACACCTTC. Translating it yields CASSESGGYGYTF.

As regards this clonotype: This may be a read error: a much more frequent sequence differs by one nucleotide. The rearrangement links TRBV7-9 to TRBJ1-5; the match to TRBD1 covers 7 bases. The CDR3 has 13 amino acids. Looked up from germline, CDR1 is SEHNR and CDR2 is FQNEAQ (reference sequence). With 8 bases clipped from V and 5 bases from J, the junction kept 6 bases outside the gene matches. This chain's CDR3 is CASAGQSDQPQHF. CDR3 sequence (DNA): TGTGCCAGCGCGGGACAGAGCGATCAGCCCCAGCATTTT.